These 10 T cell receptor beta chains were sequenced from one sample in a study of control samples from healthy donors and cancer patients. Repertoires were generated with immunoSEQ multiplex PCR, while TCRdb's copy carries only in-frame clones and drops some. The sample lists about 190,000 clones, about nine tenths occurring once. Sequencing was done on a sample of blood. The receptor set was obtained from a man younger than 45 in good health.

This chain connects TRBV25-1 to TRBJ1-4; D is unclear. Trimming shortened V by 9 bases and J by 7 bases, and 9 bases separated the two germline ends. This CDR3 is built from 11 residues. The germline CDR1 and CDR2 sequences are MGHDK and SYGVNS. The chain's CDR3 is CASQKIEKLFF. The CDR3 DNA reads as TGTGCCAGTCAGAAGATTGAAAAACTGTTTTTT.

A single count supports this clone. The CDR3 DNA follows: TGTGCCAGCAGTGAATCATTTCACACTGAAGCTTTCTTT. Residues: CASSESFHTEAFF. This sequence joins TRBV25-1 and TRBJ1-1; D is undetermined. From germline, CDR1 is MGHDK and CDR2 SYGVNS. The CDR3 length is 13 residues. The V end lost 1 base, the J end lost 3 bases, and 6 bases lay between the germline ends.

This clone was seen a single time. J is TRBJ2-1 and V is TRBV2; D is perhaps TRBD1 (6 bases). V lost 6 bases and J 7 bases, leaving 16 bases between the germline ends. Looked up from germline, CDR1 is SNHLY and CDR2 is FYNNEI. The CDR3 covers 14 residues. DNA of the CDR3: TGTGCCAGCAGCGCAGGGGCGGCGACGAATGAGCAGTTCTTC. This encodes CASSAGAATNEQFF.

The DNA for the CDR3 is TGCGCCAGCAGCTTGATAGGGGACTCTGGGGCCAACGTCCTGACTTTC. This sequence encodes CASSLIGDSGANVLTF. The J gene is TRBJ2-6, the V gene TRBV5-1; D might be TRBD1 (5 bases). The CDR3 contains 16 residues. CDR1 is SGHRS, CDR2 YFSETQ, per germline. Trimming took off 1 base at V and 0 bases at J, with 8 bases between the two ends.

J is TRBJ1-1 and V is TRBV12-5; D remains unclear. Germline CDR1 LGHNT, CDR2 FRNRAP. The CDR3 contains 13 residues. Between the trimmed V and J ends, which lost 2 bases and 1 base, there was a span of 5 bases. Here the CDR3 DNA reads TGTGCTAGTGGTTTGTACCCGAACACTGAAGCTTTCTTT. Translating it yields CASGLYPNTEAFF.

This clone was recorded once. The CDR3 coding sequence is TGTGCCAGCAGCTTAGAGTCGCGGGGGGCGGGCACAGATACGCAGTATTTT. Translating it yields CASSLESRGAGTDTQYF. The J gene is TRBJ2-3, the V gene TRBV11-2, with 8 bases lining up with TRBD2. J was trimmed by 1 base and V by 0 bases; bases with no gene match: 6. CDR1 and CDR2 from the germline V gene are SGHAT and FQNNGV. The CDR3 totals 17 residues.

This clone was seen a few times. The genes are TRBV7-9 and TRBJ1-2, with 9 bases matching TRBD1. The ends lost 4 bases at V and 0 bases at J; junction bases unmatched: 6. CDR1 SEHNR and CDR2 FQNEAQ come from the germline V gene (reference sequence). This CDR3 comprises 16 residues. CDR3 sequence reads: CASSSAGTGTNYGYTF. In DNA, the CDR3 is TGTGCCAGCAGCTCTGCCGGGACAGGGACTAACTATGGCTACACCTTC.

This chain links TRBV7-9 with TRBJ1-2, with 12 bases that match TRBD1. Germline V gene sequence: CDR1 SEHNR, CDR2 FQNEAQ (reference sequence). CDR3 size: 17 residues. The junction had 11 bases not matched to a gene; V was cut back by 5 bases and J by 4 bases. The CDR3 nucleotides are TGTGCCAGCAGCCCTTCCGGGACAGGGGGCCGTGGCTATGGCTACACCTTC. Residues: CASSPSGTGGRGYGYTF. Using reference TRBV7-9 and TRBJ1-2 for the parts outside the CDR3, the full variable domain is DTGVSQNPRHKITKRGQNVTFRCDPISEHNRLYWYRQTLGQGPEFLTYFQNEAQLEKSRLLSDRFSAERPKGSFSTLEIQRTEQGDSAMYLCASSPSGTGGRGYGYTFGSGTRLTVV.

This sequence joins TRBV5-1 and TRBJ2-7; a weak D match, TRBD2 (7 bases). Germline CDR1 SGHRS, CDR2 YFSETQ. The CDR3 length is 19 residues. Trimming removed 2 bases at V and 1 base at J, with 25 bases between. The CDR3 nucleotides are TGCGCCAGCAGCTTCCGGGACACTAAACTAGCGCACCATTCCTACGAGCAGTACTTC. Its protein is CASSFRDTKLAHHSYEQYF.

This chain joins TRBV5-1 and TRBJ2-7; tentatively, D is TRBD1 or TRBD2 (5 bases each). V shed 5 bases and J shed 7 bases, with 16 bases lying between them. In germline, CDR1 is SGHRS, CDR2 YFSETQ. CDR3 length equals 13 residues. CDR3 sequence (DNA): TGCGCCAGCAGTAATCCCGGGACGCAAGAGCAGTACTTC. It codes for CASSNPGTQEQYF.